One T cell receptor (beta chain) is described in this entry. The antigen remains undetermined. Libraries were prepared by immunoSEQ multiplex PCR; TCRdb keeps only in-frame clonotypes and omits some of them. This sample carries fewer than 140,000 clones, about nine tenths of them seen once, and the ten largest clones take 0.48%. This entry belongs to a study of OX40 agonist ivuxolimab in advanced cancers. As for the study in general: Dose-escalation patients suffered from hepatocellular carcinoma, melanoma, renal cell or head and neck cancer.

Exclusion applied to patients with autoimmune disease history or systemic immunosuppression. The study's findings and limits: CD4+ and CD8+ blood T cells expanded clonally by week 6 at 0.1 to 3.0 mg/kg.

The germline V gene encodes CDR1 LNHDA and CDR2 SQIVND (reference sequence). V lost 5 bases and J 2 bases, leaving 16 bases between the germline ends. The CDR3 has 15 amino acids. Sequenced material: CD4+ or CD8+ T cells sorted from blood, taken in a trial of the OX40 agonist ivuxolimab. The TCR sequence derives from an adult with an advanced solid tumor such as melanoma, head and neck, liver or kidney cancer. The rearrangement joins TRBV19 to TRBJ2-7; perhaps TRBD1 as D (6 bases). The DNA of the CDR3 is TGTGCCAGTAGTGTCCCCGGGACACCCCCCTACGAGCAGTACTTC. This sequence encodes CASSVPGTPPYEQYF.